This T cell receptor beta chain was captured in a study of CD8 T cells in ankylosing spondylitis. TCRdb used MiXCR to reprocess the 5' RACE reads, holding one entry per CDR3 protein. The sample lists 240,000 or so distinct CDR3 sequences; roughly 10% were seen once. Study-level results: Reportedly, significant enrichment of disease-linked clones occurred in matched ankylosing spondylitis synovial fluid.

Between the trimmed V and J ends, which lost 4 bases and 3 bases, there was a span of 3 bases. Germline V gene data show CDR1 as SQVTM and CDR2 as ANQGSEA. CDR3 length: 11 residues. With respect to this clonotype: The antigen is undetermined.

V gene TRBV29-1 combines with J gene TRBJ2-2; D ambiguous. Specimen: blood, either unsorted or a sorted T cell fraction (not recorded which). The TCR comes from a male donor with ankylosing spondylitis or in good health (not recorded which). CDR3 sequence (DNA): TGCAGCGTTGCGCACACCGGGGAGCTGTTTTTT. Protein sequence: CSVAHTGELFF.